The clone carrying this T cell receptor (beta chain) was recorded only once. This record belongs to a study of T-cell reconstitution after alpha-beta-depleted transplantation in children. Trimming pared 0 bases from V and 2 bases from J, leaving 20 bases between. CDR3 length equals 18 residues. Germline CDR1 reads MGHRA; CDR2 reads YSYEKL. Unique molecular identifiers were used to barcode this TCRbeta library. TCRdb independently ran MiXCR on the PCR reads; one entry per CDR3 protein. The sample has almost 500,000 distinct CDR3 sequences, around 12% seen once; the top ten hold 4.5% to 6%. The sequence was obtained from a human donor who donated a stem cell graft to a child with combined immunodeficiency. The material sequenced was PBMCs from the stem cell graft donor, taken from the stem cell graft. The J gene is TRBJ2-7, the V gene TRBV4-1, with D perhaps matching TRBD2 (6 bases). The CDR3 nucleotides read TGCGCCAGCAGCCAAGACGGTCGGAGGGGAGTTAACGCCTACGAGCAGTACTTC. Its protein product is CASSQDGRRGVNAYEQYF.